These 9 T cell receptor beta chains came from one sample sequenced in a study of blood T cell repertoires in COVID-19. Some clones are missing from TCRdb's copy, which holds only in-frame ones; the method was immunoSEQ multiplex PCR. The sample lists 35,000 to 50,000 clones, 70% to 90% occurring once. The sample consisted of peripheral blood. Receptors originate from a man aged 60 to 69 with active COVID-19.

This chain links TRBV7-2 with TRBJ2-3, with a possible D match to TRBD2 (5 bases). Germline V lookup: CDR1 SGHTA, CDR2 FQGNSA. Trimming pared 0 bases from V and 9 bases from J, leaving 19 bases between. This CDR3 contains 16 residues. The CDR3 loop reads CASSLATFAGAQTQYF. The CDR3 DNA reads TGTGCCAGCAGCTTAGCCACCTTCGCGGGCGCCCAGACGCAGTATTTT.

The chain carries TRBV4-3 and TRBJ2-7; maybe TRBD1 (8 bases). CDR1 LGHNA and CDR2 YSLEER come from the germline V gene. CDR3 length equals 15 residues. Trimming left V 0 bases short and J 6 bases short, with 15 bases between. The CDR3 DNA follows: TGCGCCAGCAGCCAAGAACAGGGGGGGAGGGGCGAGCAGTACTTC. This encodes CASSQEQGGRGEQYF.

The chain employs TRBV28 and TRBJ2-7; 7 bases agree with TRBD1. The CDR3 spans 15 residues. Germline CDR1 is MDHEN and CDR2 is SYDVKM. V gave up 5 bases and J gave up 2 bases; unmatched junction bases: 9. The CDR3 bases are TGTGCCAGCAGTCCTAGTCGACAGGGCGCCTACGAGCAGTACTTC. Translation gives CASSPSRQGAYEQYF. The full variable domain, with the rest looked up from reference TRBV28 and TRBJ2-7, is DVKVTQSSRYLVKRTGEKVFLECVQDMDHENMFWYRQDPGLGLRLIYFSYDVKMKEKGDIPEGYSVSREKKERFSLILESASTNQTSMYLCASSPSRQGAYEQYFGPGTRLTVT.

This clone turned up a few times. J is TRBJ1-5 and V is TRBV3-1 (or the pseudogene TRBV3-2), with a weak D call TRBD1 (6 bases). CDR1 and CDR2 (germline): LGHDT, YNNKEL (reference sequence). This CDR3 has 15 residues. Trimming took off 2 bases at V and 5 bases at J, with 13 bases between the two ends. The CDR3 DNA is TGTGCCAGCAGCCAATACGGGACAACTTATCAGCCCCAGCATTTT. As protein: CASSQYGTTYQPQHF.

The chain links TRBV28 to TRBJ1-1; D is possibly TRBD1 (5 bases). V dropped 4 bases and J dropped 3 bases, with 18 bases sitting between them. Germline V gene sequence: CDR1 MDHEN, CDR2 SYDVKM. This CDR3 has 16 amino acids. Written as DNA, the CDR3 is TGTGCCAGCAGTTCGACCGCGGACGTAGGGGACACTGAAGCTTTCTTT. The encoded protein is CASSSTADVGDTEAFF.

The V and J genes are TRBV27 and TRBJ1-4; D is uncertain. Germline assignment: CDR1 MNHEY and CDR2 SMNVEV (reference sequence). Trimming left V 4 bases short and J 5 bases short, with 11 bases between. The CDR3 contains 14 residues. The CDR3 sequence: CASSSLIKNEKLFF. The CDR3 coding sequence is TGTGCCAGCAGTTCCCTAATTAAGAATGAAAAACTGTTTTTT. The full variable domain, in which reference TRBV27 and TRBJ1-4 provide the parts outside the CDR3, is EAQVTQNPRYLITVTGKKLTVTCSQNMNHEYMSWYRQDPGLGLRQIYYSMNVEVTDKGDVPEGYKVSRKEKRNFPLILESPSPNQTSLYFCASSSLIKNEKLFFGSGTQLSVL.

This sequence joins TRBV2 and TRBJ2-1; 10 positions agree with TRBD2. Unmatched junction bases numbered 19, after V lost 3 bases and J lost 2 bases. From germline, CDR1 is SNHLY and CDR2 FYNNEI. The CDR3 totals 21 residues. The CDR3 coding sequence is TGTGCCAGCAGTGACCCCGGGGGGGCTAGCGGGAGACCCGGGACCTACAATGAGCAGTTCTTC. Protein: CASSDPGGASGRPGTYNEQFF.

The CDR3 bases are TGTGCCAGCAGCTTAAGCAATACCTACGAGCAGTACTTC. Translated: CASSLSNTYEQYF. The chain joins TRBV11-2 to TRBJ2-7; D call uncertain. From germline, CDR1 is SGHAT and CDR2 FQNNGV. Trimming stripped 2 bases from V and 2 bases from J, with 7 bases between. The CDR3 is made up of 13 amino acids.

The V and J genes are TRBV5-1 and TRBJ2-5; possibly TRBD1 for D (6 bases). The CDR3 length is 14 residues. In germline, CDR1 is SGHRS, CDR2 YFSETQ. V was trimmed by 7 bases and J by 0 bases, leaving 13 bases between them. This CDR3 reads CASRDGTHQETQYF. The CDR3 DNA reads as TGCGCCAGCCGAGACGGGACACACCAAGAGACCCAGTACTTC. The whole variable domain, filled in from reference TRBV5-1 and TRBJ2-5, reads KAGVTQTPRYLIKTRGQQVTLSCSPISGHRSVSWYQQTPGQGLQFLFEYFSETQRNKGNFPGRFSGRQFSNSRSEMNVSTLELGDSALYLCASRDGTHQETQYFGPGTRLLVL.